These 28 T cell receptor beta chains share one sample of origin, sequenced in a study of identifying expanded T cells in peripheral blood. Here immunoSEQ multiplex PCR was the method, and the copy in TCRdb shows in-frame clones only, minus some. The sample contains 80,000 to 90,000 clones, roughly 86% of which appear only once. The sample was blood. These receptors were taken from a person aged 18 to 75 in good health.

The chain is built from TRBV7-2 and TRBJ2-5; the match to TRBD1 covers 7 bases. Germline lookup yields CDR1 SGHTA and CDR2 FQGNSA. The CDR3 is 14 residues long. The V and J ends lost 4 bases and 5 bases, in that order; junction bases with no gene match: 7. CDR3 DNA sequence: TGTGCCAGCAGCTATACAGGGGCGTGGGAGACCCAGTACTTC. This codes for CASSYTGAWETQYF.

V and J are TRBV29-1 and TRBJ2-7; D is perhaps TRBD2 (5 bases). Germline CDR1 and CDR2: SQVTM and ANQGSEA. Trimming took off 3 bases at V and 7 bases at J, with 16 bases between the two ends. The CDR3 totals 13 residues. DNA for the CDR3: TGCAGCGTTGAGCCCCACGGCGGCGGGGAGCAGTACTTC. Residues: CSVEPHGGGEQYF.

The CDR3 bases are TGCGCCAGCAGTGAGATGGCGGGGCGGCTAGAGGAGCAGTTCTTC. As protein: CASSEMAGRLEEQFF. This chain uses TRBV10-2 with TRBJ2-1; D is perhaps TRBD2 (6 bases). Trimming cost V 2 bases and J 10 bases, with 18 bases left between them. The CDR3 length is 15 residues. Germline CDR1 reads WSHSY; CDR2 reads SAAADI.

V gene TRBV27 combines with J gene TRBJ1-1, with a tentative D call TRBD1 (5 bases). The CDR3 totals 14 residues. The V gene lost 6 bases and the J gene lost 4 bases, with 15 bases spanning the gap. The germline CDR1 and CDR2 sequences are MNHEY and SMNVEV (reference sequence). The CDR3 here is CASRTLGALTEAFF. CDR3 bases: TGTGCCAGCAGGACCTTAGGGGCCCTCACTGAAGCTTTCTTT.

The chain couples TRBV29-1 to TRBJ1-3, with 9 positions matching TRBD1. This CDR3 spans 15 amino acids. The V gene end was trimmed by 7 bases and the J gene end by 4 bases; junction bases not matched to a gene: 11. Germline V gene sequence: CDR1 SQVTM, CDR2 ANQGSEA. The CDR3 reads CSADVDGTGGNTIYF. For the CDR3, the DNA is TGCAGCGCCGACGTCGACGGGACAGGGGGAAACACCATATATTTT.

This chain connects TRBV9 to TRBJ1-6; a weak D match, TRBD1 (6 bases). This CDR3 is 15 amino acids long. Between the trimmed V and J ends, which lost 0 bases and 8 bases, there was a span of 12 bases. In germline, CDR1 is SGDLS, CDR2 YYNGEE. The chain's CDR3 is CASSVEAGVDSPLHF. The CDR3 coding sequence is TGTGCCAGCAGCGTAGAGGCAGGGGTGGATTCACCCCTCCACTTT.

The V call is TRBV5-5, the J call TRBJ2-3; possible D gene TRBD2, 5 bases. Between the trimmed V and J ends, which lost 2 bases and 2 bases, there was a span of 18 bases. Germline V gene data show CDR1 as SGHKS and CDR2 as YYEKEE (reference sequence). The CDR3 runs 17 residues. In DNA form, the CDR3 reads TGTGCCAGCAGCTTCAGAGGGCGAGGGTTGACCACAGATACGCAGTATTTT. Translation: CASSFRGRGLTTDTQYF.

This sequence joins TRBV11-2 and TRBJ1-2, with TRBD1 matching 8 bases. V gave up 4 bases and J gave up 4 bases; unmatched junction bases: 8. This CDR3 spans 15 amino acids. Germline assignment: CDR1 SGHAT and CDR2 FQNNGV. Here the CDR3 DNA reads TGTGCCAGCAGCTCGATCCGGGACAGGAGCTATGGCTACACCTTC. Residues: CASSSIRDRSYGYTF.

The V and J genes are TRBV5-8 and TRBJ2-7; no definite D call. Trimming took off 4 bases at V and 1 base at J, with 12 bases between the two ends. Germline V gene data show CDR1 as SGHTS and CDR2 as YDEGEE. CDR3 length: 14 amino acids. CDR3 bases: TGTGCCAGCAGCGATTTTACACGATCCTACGAGCAGTACTTC. It translates to CASSDFTRSYEQYF.

The chain carries TRBV15 and TRBJ1-3, with 7 bases that match TRBD1. J gave up 4 bases and V 0 bases, and 3 bases lay outside the gene matches. Germline V gene lookup returns CDR1 LNHNV and CDR2 YYDKDF (reference sequence). The CDR3 covers 15 residues. Here the CDR3 reads CATSRDRGQGNTIYF. In nucleotides, the CDR3 is TGTGCCACCAGCAGAGATAGGGGGCAAGGAAACACCATATATTTT.

This chain links TRBV2 with TRBJ1-2; a weak D match, TRBD1 (5 bases). CDR1 is SNHLY and CDR2 is FYNNEI in the germline V gene. V was shortened by 10 bases and J by 7 bases, with 13 bases between the two germline ends. The length of the CDR3 is 11 residues. CDR3 DNA: TGTGCCACCGGGACTCTGACTGGCTACACCTTC. This encodes CATGTLTGYTF.

The chain joins TRBV7-9 to TRBJ2-5, with TRBD1 as a possible D gene (6 bases). This CDR3 has 15 residues. The V gene lost 5 bases and the J gene lost 1 base, with 14 bases spanning the gap. The germline V gene has CDR1 SEHNR and CDR2 FQNEAQ (reference sequence). The chain's CDR3 is CASSRNRVTQETQYF. Written as DNA, the CDR3 is TGTGCCAGCAGCCGCAACAGGGTAACCCAAGAGACCCAGTACTTC.

The V gene is TRBV5-1, the J gene TRBJ2-1, with D unclear. CDR3 length: 14 residues. Trimming took 0 bases from V and 4 from J, leaving 8 bases between them. Germline V gene sequence: CDR1 SGHRS, CDR2 YFSETQ. CDR3 residues: CASSLDQAYNEQFF. The CDR3 region has the DNA TGCGCCAGCAGCTTGGATCAAGCATACAATGAGCAGTTCTTC.

The table lists this clone with a few counts. The sample has other DNA sequences that encode this CDR3 too. The gene calls are TRBV9 and TRBJ1-5; unclear D gene. Trimming removed 2 bases from V and 4 bases from J, with 7 bases in between. This CDR3 spans 13 amino acids. In germline, CDR1 is SGDLS, CDR2 YYNGEE. For the CDR3, the DNA is TGTGCCAGCAGCGTTGGTGAAAATCAGCCCCAGCATTTT. Protein: CASSVGENQPQHF.

The CDR3 DNA sequence: TGTGCCAGCAGTGTGGATAGCGGGGTTGGCGGGGAGCTGTTTTTT. It specifies CASSVDSGVGGELFF. The chain links TRBV2 to TRBJ2-2; TRBD2 matches at 8 bases. With V trimmed by 4 bases and J by 7 bases, 8 bases remained unmatched. CDR3 length: 15 amino acids. CDR1 and CDR2 from the germline V gene are SNHLY and FYNNEI.

The J gene is TRBJ2-5, the V gene TRBV7-9, with D unresolved. The ends were cut back, 5 bases at V and 0 bases at J, with 10 bases in the middle. Germline CDR1 reads SEHNR; CDR2 reads FQNEAQ (reference sequence). This CDR3 is built from 14 residues. The CDR3 sequence: CASSPGRNQETQYF. CDR3 DNA: TGTGCCAGCAGCCCAGGACGGAACCAAGAGACCCAGTACTTC.

In this sample, this clone turned up once. This CDR3 is CASSPPGGGFYGYTF. CDR3 DNA sequence: TGTGCCAGCAGCCCTCCCGGGGGAGGCTTTTATGGCTACACCTTC. The chain links TRBV11-2 to TRBJ1-2, with a tentative D call TRBD1 (5 bases). Germline CDR1 SGHAT, CDR2 FQNNGV. The CDR3 spans 15 residues. V was trimmed by 5 bases and J by 5 bases, leaving 18 bases between them.

The chain links TRBV7-2 to TRBJ2-3, with 9 bases matching TRBD2. The trim removed 1 base at V and 4 bases at J, leaving 6 bases unmatched. The CDR3 covers 16 residues. CDR1 SGHTA and CDR2 FQGNSA come from the germline V gene. CDR3 residues: CASSLGYAGGSDTQYF. CDR3 bases: TGTGCCAGCAGCTTAGGTTACGCGGGGGGGTCAGATACGCAGTATTTT.

The rearrangement links TRBV7-9 to TRBJ2-7; D ambiguous. Germline CDR1 and CDR2: SEHNR and FQNEAQ (reference sequence). Trimming removed 3 bases at V and 2 bases at J, with 11 bases between. The CDR3 length is 14 residues. CDR3 loop: CASSLKAAPYEQYF. The CDR3 nucleotides read TGTGCCAGCAGCTTGAAGGCGGCCCCCTACGAGCAGTACTTC.

This chain joins TRBV5-1 and TRBJ2-3, with D possibly matching TRBD1 (6 bases). Per the germline V gene, CDR1 is SGHRS and CDR2 is YFSETQ. The CDR3 runs to 14 residues. Between the trimmed V and J ends, which lost 0 bases and 2 bases, there was a span of 7 bases. The CDR3 reads CASSLGTATDTQYF. The CDR3 DNA reads as TGCGCCAGCAGCTTGGGGACAGCCACAGATACGCAGTATTTT.

The chain carries TRBV2 and TRBJ2-7, with TRBD1 matching 8 bases. The length of the CDR3 is 14 residues. Trimming cost V 4 bases and J 4 bases; bases outside gene matches: 6. CDR1 is SNHLY, CDR2 FYNNEI, per germline. This CDR3 is CASSAQGARYEQYF. DNA of the CDR3: TGTGCCAGCAGTGCGCAGGGGGCTAGGTACGAGCAGTACTTC. The full variable domain, in which reference TRBV2 and TRBJ2-7 provide the parts outside the CDR3, is EPEVTQTPSHQVTQMGQEVILRCVPISNHLYFYWYRQILGQKVEFLVSFYNNEISEKSEIFDDQFSVERPDGSNFTLKIRSTKLEDSAMYFCASSAQGARYEQYFGPGTRLTVT.

The chain joins TRBV7-2 to TRBJ2-1, with D possibly being TRBD1 (6 bases). V shed 2 bases and J shed 15 bases, with 23 bases lying between them. The CDR3 has 15 amino acids. CDR1 is SGHTA, CDR2 FQGNSA, per germline. The CDR3 loop is CASSLNGRTASSRFF. In DNA, the CDR3 is TGTGCCAGCAGCTTAAACGGCCGGACAGCATCTTCGCGGTTCTTC.

V is TRBV7-2 and J is TRBJ2-5, with TRBD2 matching over 12 bases. Germline CDR1 reads SGHTA; CDR2 reads FQGNSA. This CDR3 has 16 residues. Unmatched junction bases numbered 6, after V lost 5 bases and J lost 2 bases. This CDR3 reads CASSPPGLAGQETQYF. CDR3 DNA sequence: TGTGCCAGCAGCCCCCCAGGACTAGCGGGGCAAGAGACCCAGTACTTC.

The chain joins TRBV5-6 to TRBJ2-7; 7 bases align to TRBD1. J lost 3 bases, V lost 4 bases, and 7 bases had no gene match. Germline CDR1 SGHDT, CDR2 YYEEEE. The CDR3 length is 14 residues. For the CDR3, the DNA is TGTGCCAGCAGCCTGGGACAGAGGTACTACGAGCAGTACTTC. Its translation is CASSLGQRYYEQYF.

This clone was found a few times. The chain has TRBV5-8 and TRBJ1-2; D might be TRBD1 (5 bases). The CDR3 covers 14 residues. The V and J ends lost 0 bases and 5 bases respectively, with 11 bases between them. Germline V CDR1 and CDR2: SGHTS, YDEGEE. The CDR3 DNA sequence: TGTGCCAGCAGCTTGGTGGGAGGGGTGTATGGCTACACCTTC. Translating it yields CASSLVGGVYGYTF.

The genes are TRBV7-6 and TRBJ1-3; no clear D gene. The CDR3 extends over 18 amino acids. Per germline, CDR1 SGHVS and CDR2 FNYEAQ. Deletions cut 5 bases from V and 0 bases from J, with 20 bases between. The CDR3 coding sequence is TGTGCCAGCAGCCAAATAGCGCGAGTGGATGGCTCTGGAAACACCATATATTTT. Encoded protein: CASSQIARVDGSGNTIYF.

The chain has TRBV30 and TRBJ2-2, with TRBD1 matching over 11 bases. CDR3 length: 16 amino acids. Germline CDR1 and CDR2: GTSNPN and SVGIG (reference sequence). With V trimmed by 3 bases and J by 5 bases, 8 bases remained unmatched. This CDR3 reads CAWRRGGTGGTGELFF. The CDR3 DNA follows: TGTGCCTGGAGAAGGGGAGGGACAGGGGGGACCGGGGAGCTGTTTTTT.

This clone was counted only a few times. V usage is TRBV9 and J usage is TRBJ1-2, with 9 bases that match TRBD1. Per germline, CDR1 SGDLS and CDR2 YYNGEE. CDR3 length: 16 amino acids. V shed 3 bases, J shed 7 bases, and the junction held 13 bases outside the gene matches. CDR3 sequence: CASSASYDTGGGGYTF. Written as DNA, the CDR3 is TGTGCCAGCAGCGCCTCCTACGATACAGGGGGCGGTGGCTACACCTTC.